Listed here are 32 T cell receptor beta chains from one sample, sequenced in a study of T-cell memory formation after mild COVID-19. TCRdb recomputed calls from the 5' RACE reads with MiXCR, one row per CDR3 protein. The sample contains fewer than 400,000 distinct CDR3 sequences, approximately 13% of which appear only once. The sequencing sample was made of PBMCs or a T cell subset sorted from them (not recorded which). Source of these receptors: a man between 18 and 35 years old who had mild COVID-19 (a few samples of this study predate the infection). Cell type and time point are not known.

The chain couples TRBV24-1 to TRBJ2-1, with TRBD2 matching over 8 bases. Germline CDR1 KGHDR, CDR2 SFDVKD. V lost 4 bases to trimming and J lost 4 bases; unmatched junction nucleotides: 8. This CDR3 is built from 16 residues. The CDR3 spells CATSDKSGGHYNEQFF. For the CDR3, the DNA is TGTGCCACCAGTGACAAAAGCGGGGGCCATTACAATGAGCAGTTCTTC.

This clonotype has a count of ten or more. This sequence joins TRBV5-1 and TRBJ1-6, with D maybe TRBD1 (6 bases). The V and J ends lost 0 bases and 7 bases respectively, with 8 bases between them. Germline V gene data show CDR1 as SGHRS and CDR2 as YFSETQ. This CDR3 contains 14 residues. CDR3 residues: CASSLGQENSPLHF. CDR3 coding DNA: TGCGCCAGCAGCTTGGGACAGGAGAATTCACCCCTCCACTTT.

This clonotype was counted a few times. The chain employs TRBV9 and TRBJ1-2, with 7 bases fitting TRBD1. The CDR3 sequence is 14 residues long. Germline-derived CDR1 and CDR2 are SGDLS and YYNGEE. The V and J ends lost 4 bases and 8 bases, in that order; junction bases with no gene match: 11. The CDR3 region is CASSPQGGGGGYTF. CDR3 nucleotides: TGTGCCAGCAGCCCTCAAGGGGGCGGAGGAGGCTACACCTTC.

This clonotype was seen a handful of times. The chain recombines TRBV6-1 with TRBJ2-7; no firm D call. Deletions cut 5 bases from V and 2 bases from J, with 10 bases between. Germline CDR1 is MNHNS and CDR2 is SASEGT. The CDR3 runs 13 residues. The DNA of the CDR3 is TGTGCCAGCAGTCTTACAGTGACCTACGAGCAGTACGTC. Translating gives CASSLTVTYEQYV.

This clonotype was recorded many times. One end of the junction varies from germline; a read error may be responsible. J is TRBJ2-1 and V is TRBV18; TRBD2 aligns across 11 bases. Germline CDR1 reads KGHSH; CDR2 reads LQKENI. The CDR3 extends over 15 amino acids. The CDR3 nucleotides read TGTGCCAGCTCCCCACTAGCGGGGGCGTACAATGAGCAGTTCTTC. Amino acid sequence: CASSPLAGAYNEQFF.

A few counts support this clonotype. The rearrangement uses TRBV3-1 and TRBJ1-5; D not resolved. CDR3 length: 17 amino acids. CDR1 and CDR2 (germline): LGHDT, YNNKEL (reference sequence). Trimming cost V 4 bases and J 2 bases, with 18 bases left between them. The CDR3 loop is CASSPPWEREGNQPQHF. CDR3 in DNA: TGTGCCAGCAGCCCCCCATGGGAGAGGGAGGGCAATCAGCCCCAGCATTTT.

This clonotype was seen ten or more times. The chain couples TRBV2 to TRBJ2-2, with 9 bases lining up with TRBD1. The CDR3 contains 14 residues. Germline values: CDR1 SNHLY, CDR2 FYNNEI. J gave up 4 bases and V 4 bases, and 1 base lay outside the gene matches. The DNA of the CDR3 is TGTGCCAGCAGTGGACAGGGGGTCACCGGGGAGCTGTTTTTT. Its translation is CASSGQGVTGELFF.

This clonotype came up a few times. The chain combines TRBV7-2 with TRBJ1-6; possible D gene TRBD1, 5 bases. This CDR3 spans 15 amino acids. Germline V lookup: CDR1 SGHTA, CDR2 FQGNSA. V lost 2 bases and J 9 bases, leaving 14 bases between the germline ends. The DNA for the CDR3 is TGTGCCAGCAGCTTACTCGGGGGGGACTTTTCACCCCTCCACTTT. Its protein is CASSLLGGDFSPLHF. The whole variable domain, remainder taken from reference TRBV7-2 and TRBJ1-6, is GAGVSQSPSNKVTEKGKDVELRCDPISGHTALYWYRQSLGQGLEFLIYFQGNSAPDKSGLPSDRFSAERTGGSVSTLTIQRTQQEDSAVYLCASSLLGGDFSPLHFGNGTRLTVT.

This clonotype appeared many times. As DNA, the CDR3 is TGTGCCAGCAGCCAAGAGGGGTTTGGGACCCAGTACTTC. Its protein product is CASSQEGFGTQYF. The rearrangement links TRBV3-1 to TRBJ2-5; D is unresolved. CDR1 and CDR2 from the germline V gene are LGHDT and YNNKEL (reference sequence). V gave up 0 bases and J gave up 7 bases, with 9 bases separating them. This CDR3 spans 13 amino acids.

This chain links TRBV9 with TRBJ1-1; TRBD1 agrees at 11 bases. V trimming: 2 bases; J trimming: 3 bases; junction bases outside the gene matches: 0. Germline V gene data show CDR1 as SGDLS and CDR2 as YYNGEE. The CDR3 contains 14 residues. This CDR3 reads CASSVGQGDTEAFF. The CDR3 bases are TGTGCCAGCAGCGTGGGACAGGGGGACACTGAAGCTTTCTTT.

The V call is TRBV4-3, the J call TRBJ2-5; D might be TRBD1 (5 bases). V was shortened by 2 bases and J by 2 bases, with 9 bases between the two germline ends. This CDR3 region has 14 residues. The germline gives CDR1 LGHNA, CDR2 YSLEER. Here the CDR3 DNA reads TGCGCCAGCAGCCAATCTCAGGGTCAAGAGACCCAGTACTTC. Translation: CASSQSQGQETQYF.

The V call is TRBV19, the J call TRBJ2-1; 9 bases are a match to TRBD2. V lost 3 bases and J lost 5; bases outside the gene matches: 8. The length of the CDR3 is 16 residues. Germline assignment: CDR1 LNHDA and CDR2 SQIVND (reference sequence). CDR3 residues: CASSIPYSGSHNEQFF. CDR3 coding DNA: TGTGCCAGTAGTATCCCCTATAGCGGGAGCCACAATGAGCAGTTCTTC. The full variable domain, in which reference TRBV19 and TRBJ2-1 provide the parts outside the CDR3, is DGGITQSPKYLFRKEGQNVTLSCEQNLNHDAMYWYRQDPGQGLRLIYYSQIVNDFQKGDIAEGYSVSREKKESFPLTVTSAQKNPTAFYLCASSIPYSGSHNEQFFGPGTRLTVL.

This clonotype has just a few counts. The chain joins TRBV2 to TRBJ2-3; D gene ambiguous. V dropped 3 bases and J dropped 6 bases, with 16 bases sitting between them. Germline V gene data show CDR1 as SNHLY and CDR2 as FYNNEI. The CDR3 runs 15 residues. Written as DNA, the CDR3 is TGTGCCAGCAGTGATTGGAGCGCGGATAGGGATACGCAGTATTTT. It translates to CASSDWSADRDTQYF.

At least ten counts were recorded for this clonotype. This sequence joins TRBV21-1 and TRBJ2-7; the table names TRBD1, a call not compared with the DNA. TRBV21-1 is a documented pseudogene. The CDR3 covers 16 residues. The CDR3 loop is CASSGGHRGSSYEQYV. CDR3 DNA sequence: TGTGCCAGCAGCGGGGGACACCGGGGAAGCTCCTACGAGCAGTACGTC.

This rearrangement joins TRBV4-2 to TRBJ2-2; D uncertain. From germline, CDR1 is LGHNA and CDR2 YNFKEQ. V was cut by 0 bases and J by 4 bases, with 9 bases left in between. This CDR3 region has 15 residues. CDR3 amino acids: CASSQEETPTGELFF. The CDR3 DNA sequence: TGTGCCAGCAGCCAAGAGGAAACCCCCACCGGGGAGCTGTTTTTT.

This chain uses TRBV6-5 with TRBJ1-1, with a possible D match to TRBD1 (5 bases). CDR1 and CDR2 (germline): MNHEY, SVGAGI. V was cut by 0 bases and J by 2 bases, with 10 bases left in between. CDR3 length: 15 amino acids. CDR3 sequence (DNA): TGTGCCAGCAGTTACTCCGACAGCCTCAACACTGAAGCTTTCTTT. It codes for CASSYSDSLNTEAFF.

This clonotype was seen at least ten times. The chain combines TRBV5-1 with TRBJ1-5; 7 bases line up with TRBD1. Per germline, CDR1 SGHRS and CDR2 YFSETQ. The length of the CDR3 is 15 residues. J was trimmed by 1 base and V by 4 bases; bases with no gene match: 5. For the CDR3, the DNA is TGCGCCAGCAGCGACGGACAGGAAAGCAATCAGCCCCAGCATTTT. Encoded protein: CASSDGQESNQPQHF.

In DNA, the CDR3 is TGTGCCAGCCGGGACCTAGATAGCAATCAGCCCCAGCATTTT. It translates to CASRDLDSNQPQHF. This chain joins TRBV12-3 or TRBV12-4 and TRBJ1-5; D might be TRBD1 (5 bases). V was cut by 8 bases and J by 0 bases, with 11 bases left in between. The CDR3 extends over 14 amino acids.

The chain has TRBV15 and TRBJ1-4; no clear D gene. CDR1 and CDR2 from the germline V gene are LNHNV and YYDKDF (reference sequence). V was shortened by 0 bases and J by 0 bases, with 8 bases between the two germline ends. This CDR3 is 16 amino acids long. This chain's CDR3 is CATSRDQRATNEKLFF. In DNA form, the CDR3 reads TGTGCCACCAGCAGAGATCAACGAGCAACTAATGAAAAACTGTTTTTT.

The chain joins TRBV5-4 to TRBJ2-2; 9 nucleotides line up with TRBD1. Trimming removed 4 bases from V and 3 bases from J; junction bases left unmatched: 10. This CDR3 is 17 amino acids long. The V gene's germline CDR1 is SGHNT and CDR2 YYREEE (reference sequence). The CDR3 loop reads CASSPGPGTGYTGELFF. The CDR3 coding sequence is TGTGCCAGCAGCCCAGGACCCGGGACAGGGTACACCGGGGAGCTGTTTTTT.

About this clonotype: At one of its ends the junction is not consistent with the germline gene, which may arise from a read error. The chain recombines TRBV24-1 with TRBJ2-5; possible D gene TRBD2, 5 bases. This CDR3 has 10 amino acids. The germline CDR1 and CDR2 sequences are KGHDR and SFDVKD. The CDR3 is CAAGRETPYF. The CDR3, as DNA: TGTGCTGCTGGTAGGGAGACCCCGTACTTC.

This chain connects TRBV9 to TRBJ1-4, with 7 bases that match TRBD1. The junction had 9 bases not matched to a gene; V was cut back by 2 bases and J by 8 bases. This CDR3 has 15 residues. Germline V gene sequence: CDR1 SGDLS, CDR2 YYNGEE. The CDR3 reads CASSVEGARKEKLFF. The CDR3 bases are TGTGCCAGCAGCGTTGAGGGGGCCCGGAAAGAAAAACTGTTTTTT.

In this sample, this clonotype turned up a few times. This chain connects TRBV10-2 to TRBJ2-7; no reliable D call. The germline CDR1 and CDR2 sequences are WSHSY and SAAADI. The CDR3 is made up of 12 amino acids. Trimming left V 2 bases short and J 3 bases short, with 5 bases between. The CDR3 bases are TGCGCCAGCAGTGAGGTCCGCTACGAGCAGTACGTC. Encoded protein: CASSEVRYEQYV.

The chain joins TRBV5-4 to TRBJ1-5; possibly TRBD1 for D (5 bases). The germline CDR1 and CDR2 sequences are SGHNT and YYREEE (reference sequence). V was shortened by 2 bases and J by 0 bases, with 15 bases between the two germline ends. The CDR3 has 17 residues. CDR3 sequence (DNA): TGTGCCAGCAGCTTCCAGGGAAAAATGAATAGCAATCAGCCCCAGCATTTT. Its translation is CASSFQGKMNSNQPQHF.

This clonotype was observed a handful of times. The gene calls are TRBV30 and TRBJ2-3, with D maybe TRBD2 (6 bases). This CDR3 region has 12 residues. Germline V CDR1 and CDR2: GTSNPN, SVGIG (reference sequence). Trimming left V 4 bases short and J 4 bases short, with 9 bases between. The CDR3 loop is CAWTRRADTQYF. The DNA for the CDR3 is TGTGCCTGGACGAGGAGGGCAGATACGCAGTATTTT.

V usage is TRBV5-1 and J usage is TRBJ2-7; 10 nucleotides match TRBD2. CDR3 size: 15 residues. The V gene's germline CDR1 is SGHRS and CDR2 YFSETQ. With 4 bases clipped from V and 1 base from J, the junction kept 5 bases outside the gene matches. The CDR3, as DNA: TGCGCCAGCAGCAGGAGTAGCGGGGGGTCCTACGAGCAGTACGTC. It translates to CASSRSSGGSYEQYV.

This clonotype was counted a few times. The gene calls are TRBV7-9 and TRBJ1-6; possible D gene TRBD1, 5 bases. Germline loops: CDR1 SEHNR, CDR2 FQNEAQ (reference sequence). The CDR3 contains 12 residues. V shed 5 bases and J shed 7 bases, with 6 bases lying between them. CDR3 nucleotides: TGTGCCAGCAGCCGACAGAATTCACCCCTCCACTTT. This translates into CASSRQNSPLHF.

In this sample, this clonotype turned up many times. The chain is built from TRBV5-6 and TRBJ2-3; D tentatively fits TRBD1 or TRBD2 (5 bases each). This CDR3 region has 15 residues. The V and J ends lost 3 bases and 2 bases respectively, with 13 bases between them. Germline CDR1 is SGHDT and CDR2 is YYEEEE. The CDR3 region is CASSYTRGFTDTQYF. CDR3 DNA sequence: TGTGCCAGCAGCTACACTAGGGGCTTCACAGATACGCAGTATTTT.

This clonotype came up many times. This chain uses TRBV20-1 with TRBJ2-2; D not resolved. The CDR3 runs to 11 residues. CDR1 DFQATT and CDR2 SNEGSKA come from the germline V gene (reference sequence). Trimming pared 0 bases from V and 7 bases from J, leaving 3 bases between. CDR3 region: CSARDLGELFF. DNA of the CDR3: TGCAGTGCTAGAGATCTCGGGGAGCTGTTTTTT.

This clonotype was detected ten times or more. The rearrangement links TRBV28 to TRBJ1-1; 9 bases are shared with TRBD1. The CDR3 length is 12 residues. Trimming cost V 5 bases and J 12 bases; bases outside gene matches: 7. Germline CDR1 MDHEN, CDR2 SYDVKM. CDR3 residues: CASSGPGTGSFF. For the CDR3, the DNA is TGTGCCAGCAGTGGACCCGGGACAGGGTCTTTCTTT.

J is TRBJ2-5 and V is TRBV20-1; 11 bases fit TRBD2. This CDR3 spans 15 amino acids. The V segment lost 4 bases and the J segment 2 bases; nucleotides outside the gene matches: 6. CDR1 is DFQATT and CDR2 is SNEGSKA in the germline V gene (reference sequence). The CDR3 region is CSAISTSGAQETQYF. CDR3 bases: TGCAGTGCTATCTCGACTAGCGGGGCGCAAGAGACCCAGTACTTC.

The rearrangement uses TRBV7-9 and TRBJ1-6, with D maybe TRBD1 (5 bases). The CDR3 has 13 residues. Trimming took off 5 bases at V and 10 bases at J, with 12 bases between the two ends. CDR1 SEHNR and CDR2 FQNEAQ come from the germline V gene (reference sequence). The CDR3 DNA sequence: TGTGCCAGCAGCGGGGACTCAGCCTCACCCCTCCACTTT. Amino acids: CASSGDSASPLHF.